This T cell receptor (beta chain) derives from a study of blood T cells in healthy people across ages. The study's findings and limits: Per million T cells, the diversity of TCR beta decreased roughly linearly as age advanced.

Note on this clonotype: What it binds is unknown.

Donors ranged from roughly 6 to 100 years old and were healthy Caucasians in Russia. Every donor contributed about 10 milliliters of peripheral blood by blood draw. Extraction of total RNA produced a minimum of 5 micrograms from each sample. A second PCR of roughly 7 to 11 cycles used a sample-barcoded 5' primer and a J-beta primer mix. TCRdb re-called the 5' RACE reads with MiXCR, one entry per CDR3 protein. Here the sample spans approximately 600,000 distinct CDR3 sequences, about 53% being singletons. The receptor comes from a man aged 55 to 70 in good health. Sequencing used blood.

CDR3 bases: TGTGCCAGCAGTGAAGCGAAGGGACAGGGCAGGCAGCCCCAGCATTTT. This translates into CASSEAKGQGRQPQHF. The chain carries TRBV2 and TRBJ1-5; 9 bases are a match to TRBD1. Per the germline V gene, CDR1 is SNHLY and CDR2 is FYNNEI. This CDR3 has 16 residues. V gave up 0 bases and J gave up 7 bases; unmatched junction bases: 7.